This T cell receptor (beta chain) was obtained from a study of T cells in Graves' hyperthyroidism and ophthalmopathy. This clonotype has a count of ten or more. Germline V gene data show CDR1 as SGHRS and CDR2 as YFSETQ. Trimming stripped 3 bases from V and 8 bases from J, with 15 bases between. The CDR3 contains 14 residues. Using RNA transcripts as the source, TCR beta CDR3 regions were amplified. With the HTBI primer set, the TCR CDR3 went through a first round of RT-PCR. TCRdb itself ran the multiplex PCR reads through MiXCR, one entry per CDR3 protein. Altogether 500,000 to 800,000 distinct CDR3 sequences are present, roughly 14% being singletons, with the ten largest covering around 13%.

V is TRBV5-1 and J is TRBJ2-1; perhaps TRBD2 as D (7 bases). This receptor was taken from a woman in her fifties or sixties with Graves' ophthalmopathy. The specimen was blood. The CDR3 is CASSYRGARDEQFF. CDR3 DNA sequence: TGCGCCAGCAGCTACCGGGGGGCCAGGGATGAGCAGTTCTTC.